This T cell receptor beta chain was recorded in a study of Graves' ophthalmopathy and Graves' hyperthyroidism. Study-wide results and limits: Most expanded clonotypes from thyroid (those above 0.001 frequency) were also found in blood.

With a duration under 3 months, ophthalmopathy in the donors showed moderate-to-severe activity, CAS ≥3 and NOSPECS ≥4. Physicians reached a diagnosis by relying on clinical symptoms, serum thyroxine, TRAb, thyroid ultrasound and orbital computed tomography. PBMCs were density-gradient isolated from approximately 10 ml fresh blood. Remarks on this clonotype: Its antigen is undetermined.

The CDR3 has 16 amino acids. Germline V gene sequence: CDR1 SGHVS, CDR2 FNYEAQ. V dropped 5 bases and J dropped 8 bases, with 21 bases sitting between them. Investigators amplified TCR beta CDR3 regions from RNA transcripts. RT-PCR was first run with HTBI primers, then multiplex PCR in a second round. MiXCR was run by TCRdb on the multiplex PCR reads, yielding one entry per CDR3 protein. The data contain hundreds of thousands of distinct CDR3 sequences, roughly two fifths of them singletons. The sequencing sample was made of peripheral blood. This sequence was found in an adult man with Graves' ophthalmopathy. V and J are TRBV7-6 and TRBJ1-4, with D possibly TRBD1 on 6 matching bases. CDR3 sequence reads: CASSQDWRGAEEKLFF. The CDR3 nucleotides read TGTGCCAGCAGCCAAGATTGGCGGGGGGCGGAAGAAAAACTGTTTTTT. Full variable domain (remainder filled in from reference TRBV7-6 and TRBJ1-4): GAGVSQSPRYKVTKRGQDVALRCDPISGHVSLYWYRQALGQGPEFLTYFNYEAQQDKSGLPNDRFSAERPEGSISTLTIQRTEQRDSAMYRCASSQDWRGAEEKLFFGSGTQLSVL.